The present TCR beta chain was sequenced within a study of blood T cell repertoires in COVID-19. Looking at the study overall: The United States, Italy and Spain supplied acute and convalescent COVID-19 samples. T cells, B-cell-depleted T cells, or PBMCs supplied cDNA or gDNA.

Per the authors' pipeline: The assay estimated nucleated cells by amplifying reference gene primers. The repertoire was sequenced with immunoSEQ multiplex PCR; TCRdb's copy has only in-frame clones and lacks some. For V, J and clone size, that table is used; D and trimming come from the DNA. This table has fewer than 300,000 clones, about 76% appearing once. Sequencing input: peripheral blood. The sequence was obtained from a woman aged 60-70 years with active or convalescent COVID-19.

CDR3 DNA sequence: TGTGCCAGCAGCTTAGGAGGGACTGGGGCCAACGTCCTGACTTTC. Its protein product is CASSLGGTGANVLTF. V is TRBV7-3 and J is TRBJ2-6, with D possibly TRBD2 on 6 matching bases. The CDR3 is made up of 15 amino acids. Germline V gene sequence: CDR1 SGHTA, CDR2 FQGTGA. The ends were cut back, 2 bases at V and 2 bases at J, with 7 bases in the middle.